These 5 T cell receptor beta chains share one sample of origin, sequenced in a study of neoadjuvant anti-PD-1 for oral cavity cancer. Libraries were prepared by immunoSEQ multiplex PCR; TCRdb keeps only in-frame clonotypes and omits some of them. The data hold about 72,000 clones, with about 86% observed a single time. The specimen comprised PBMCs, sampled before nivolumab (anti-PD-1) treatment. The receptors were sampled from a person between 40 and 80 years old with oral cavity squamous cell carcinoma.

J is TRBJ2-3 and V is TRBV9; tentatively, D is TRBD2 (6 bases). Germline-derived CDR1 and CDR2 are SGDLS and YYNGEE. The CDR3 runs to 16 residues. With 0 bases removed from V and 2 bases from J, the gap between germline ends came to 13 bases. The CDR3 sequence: CASSVGRASATDTQYF. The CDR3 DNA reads TGTGCCAGCAGCGTAGGCCGGGCTAGCGCCACAGATACGCAGTATTTT.

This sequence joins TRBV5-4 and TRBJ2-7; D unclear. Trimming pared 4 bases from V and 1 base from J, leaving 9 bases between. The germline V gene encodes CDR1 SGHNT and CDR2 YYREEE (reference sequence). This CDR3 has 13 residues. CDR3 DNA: TGTGCCAGCAGCAGTGTATTTTCCTACGAGCAGTACTTC. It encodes CASSSVFSYEQYF. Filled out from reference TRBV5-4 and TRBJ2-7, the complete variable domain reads ETGVTQSPTHLIKTRGQQVTLRCSSQSGHNTVSWYQQALGQGPQFIFQYYREEENGRGNFPPRFSGLQFPNYSSELNVNALELDDSALYLCASSSVFSYEQYFGPGTRLTVT.

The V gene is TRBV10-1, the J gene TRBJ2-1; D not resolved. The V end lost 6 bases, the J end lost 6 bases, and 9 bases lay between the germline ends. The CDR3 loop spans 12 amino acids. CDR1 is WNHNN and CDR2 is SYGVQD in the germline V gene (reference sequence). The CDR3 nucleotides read TGCGCCAGCAGCTTAGCCCTCAATGAGCAGTTCTTC. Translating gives CASSLALNEQFF.

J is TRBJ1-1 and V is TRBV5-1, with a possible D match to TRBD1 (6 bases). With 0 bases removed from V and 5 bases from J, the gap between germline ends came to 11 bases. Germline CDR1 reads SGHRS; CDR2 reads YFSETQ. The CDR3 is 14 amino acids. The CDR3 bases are TGCGCCAGCAGCTTGGAAGGGGGTTGGACTGAAGCTTTCTTT. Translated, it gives CASSLEGGWTEAFF.

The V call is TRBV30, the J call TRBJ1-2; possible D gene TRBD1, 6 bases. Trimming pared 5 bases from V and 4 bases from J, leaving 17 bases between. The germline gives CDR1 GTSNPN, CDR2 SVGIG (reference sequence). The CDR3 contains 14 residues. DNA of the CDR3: TGTGCCTGGTACGGTGCTCGGGGGGCCTATGGCTACACCTTC. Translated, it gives CAWYGARGAYGYTF.